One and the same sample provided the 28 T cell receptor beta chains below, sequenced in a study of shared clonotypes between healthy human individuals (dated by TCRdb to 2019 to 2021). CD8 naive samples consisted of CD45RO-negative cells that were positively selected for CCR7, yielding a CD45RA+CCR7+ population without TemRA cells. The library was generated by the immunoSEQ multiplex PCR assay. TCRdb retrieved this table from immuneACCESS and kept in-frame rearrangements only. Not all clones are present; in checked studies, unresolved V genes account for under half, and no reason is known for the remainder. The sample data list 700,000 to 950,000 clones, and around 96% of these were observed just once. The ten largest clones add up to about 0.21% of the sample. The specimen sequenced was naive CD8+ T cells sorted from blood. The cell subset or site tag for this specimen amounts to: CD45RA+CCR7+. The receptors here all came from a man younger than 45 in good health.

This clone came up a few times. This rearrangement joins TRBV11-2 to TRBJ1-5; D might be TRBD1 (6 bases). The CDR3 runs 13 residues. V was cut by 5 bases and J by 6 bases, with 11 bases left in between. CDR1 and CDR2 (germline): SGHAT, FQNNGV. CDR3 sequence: CASSVQGGQPQHF. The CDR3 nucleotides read TGTGCCAGCAGCGTACAGGGAGGTCAGCCCCAGCATTTT.

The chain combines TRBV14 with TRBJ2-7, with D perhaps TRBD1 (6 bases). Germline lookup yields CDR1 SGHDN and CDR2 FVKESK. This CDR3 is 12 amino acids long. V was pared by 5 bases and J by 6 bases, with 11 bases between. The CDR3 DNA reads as TGTGCCAGCAGCACTACAGGGACCGAGCAGTACTTC. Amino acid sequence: CASSTTGTEQYF.

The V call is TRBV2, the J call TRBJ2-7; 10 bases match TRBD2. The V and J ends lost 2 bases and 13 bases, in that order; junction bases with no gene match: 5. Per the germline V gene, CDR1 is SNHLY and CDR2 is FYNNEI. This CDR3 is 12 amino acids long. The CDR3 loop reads CASSERSGRSYF. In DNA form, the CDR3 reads TGTGCCAGCAGTGAACGTAGCGGGAGGTCTTACTTC.

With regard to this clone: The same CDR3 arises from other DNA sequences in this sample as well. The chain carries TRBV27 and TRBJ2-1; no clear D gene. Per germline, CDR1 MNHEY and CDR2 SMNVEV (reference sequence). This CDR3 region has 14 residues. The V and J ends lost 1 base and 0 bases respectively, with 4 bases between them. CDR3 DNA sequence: TGTGCCAGCAGTTTATTAAGCTCCTACAATGAGCAGTTCTTC. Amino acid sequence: CASSLLSSYNEQFF.

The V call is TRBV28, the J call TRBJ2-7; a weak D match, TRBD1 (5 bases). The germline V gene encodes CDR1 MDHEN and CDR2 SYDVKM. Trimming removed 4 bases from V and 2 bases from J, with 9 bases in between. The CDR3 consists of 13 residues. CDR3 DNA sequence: TGTGCCAGCAGTTCCAGGGTGACCTACGAGCAGTACTTC. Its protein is CASSSRVTYEQYF. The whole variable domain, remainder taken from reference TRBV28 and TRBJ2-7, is DVKVTQSSRYLVKRTGEKVFLECVQDMDHENMFWYRQDPGLGLRLIYFSYDVKMKEKGDIPEGYSVSREKKERFSLILESASTNQTSMYLCASSSRVTYEQYFGPGTRLTVT.

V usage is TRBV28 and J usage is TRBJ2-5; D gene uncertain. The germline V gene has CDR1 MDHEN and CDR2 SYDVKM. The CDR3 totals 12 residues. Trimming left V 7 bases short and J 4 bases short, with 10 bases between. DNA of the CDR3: TGTGCCAGCACCCCCGGTGGAGAGACCCAGTACTTC. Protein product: CASTPGGETQYF.

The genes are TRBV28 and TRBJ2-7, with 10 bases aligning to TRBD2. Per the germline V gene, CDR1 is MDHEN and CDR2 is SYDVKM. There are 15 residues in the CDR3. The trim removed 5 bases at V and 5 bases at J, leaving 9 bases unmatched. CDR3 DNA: TGTGCCAGCAGTCTCCTAGCGGGAGATTACCACGAGCAGTACTTC. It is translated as CASSLLAGDYHEQYF.

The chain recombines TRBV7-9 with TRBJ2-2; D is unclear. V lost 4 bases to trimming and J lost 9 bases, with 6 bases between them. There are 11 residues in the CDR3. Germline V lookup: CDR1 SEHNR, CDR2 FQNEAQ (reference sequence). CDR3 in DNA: TGTGCCAGCAGCTACCGACGGGAGCTGTTTTTT. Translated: CASSYRRELFF.

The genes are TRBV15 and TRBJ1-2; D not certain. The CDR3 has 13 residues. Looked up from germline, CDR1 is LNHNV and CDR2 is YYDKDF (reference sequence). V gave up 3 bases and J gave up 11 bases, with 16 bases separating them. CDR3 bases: TGTGCCACCAGCAGCTCCCTAGGGTTTGATTACACCTTC. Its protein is CATSSSLGFDYTF.

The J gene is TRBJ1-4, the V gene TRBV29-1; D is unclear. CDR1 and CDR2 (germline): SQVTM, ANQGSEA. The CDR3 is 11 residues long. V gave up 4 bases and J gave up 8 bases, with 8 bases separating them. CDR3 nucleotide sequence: TGCAGCGTTGCCATGGTGGAAAAACTGTTTTTT. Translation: CSVAMVEKLFF. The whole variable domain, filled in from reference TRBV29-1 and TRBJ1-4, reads SAVISQKPSRDICQRGTSLTIQCQVDSQVTMMFWYRQQPGQSLTLIATANQGSEATYESGFVIDKFPISRPNLTFSTLTVSNMSPEDSSIYLCSVAMVEKLFFGSGTQLSVL.

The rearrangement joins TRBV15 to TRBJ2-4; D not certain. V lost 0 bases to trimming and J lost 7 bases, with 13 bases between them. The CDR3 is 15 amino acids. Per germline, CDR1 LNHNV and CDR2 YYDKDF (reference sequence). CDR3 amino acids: CATSREGILINIQYF. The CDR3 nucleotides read TGTGCCACCAGCAGAGAAGGGATACTAATTAACATTCAGTACTTC.

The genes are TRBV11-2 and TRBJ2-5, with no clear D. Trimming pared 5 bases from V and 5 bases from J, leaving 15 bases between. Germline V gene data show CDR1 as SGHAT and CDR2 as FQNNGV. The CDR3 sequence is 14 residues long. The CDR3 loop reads CASSPLALDETQYF. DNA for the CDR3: TGTGCCAGCAGCCCTCTCGCACTGGACGAGACCCAGTACTTC.

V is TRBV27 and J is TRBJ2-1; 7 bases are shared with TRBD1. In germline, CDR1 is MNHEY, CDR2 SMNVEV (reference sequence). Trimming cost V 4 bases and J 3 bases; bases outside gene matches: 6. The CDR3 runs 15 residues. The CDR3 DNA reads TGTGCCAGCAGTTCCGACCGGGACAGCTACAATGAGCAGTTCTTC. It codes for CASSSDRDSYNEQFF.

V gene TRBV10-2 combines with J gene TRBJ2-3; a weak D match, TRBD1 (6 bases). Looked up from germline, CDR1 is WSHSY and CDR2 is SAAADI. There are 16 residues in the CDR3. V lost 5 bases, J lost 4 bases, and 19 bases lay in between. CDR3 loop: CASSFRGSLTADTQYF. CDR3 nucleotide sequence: TGCGCCAGCAGTTTCAGGGGTTCCCTTACGGCAGATACGCAGTATTTT.

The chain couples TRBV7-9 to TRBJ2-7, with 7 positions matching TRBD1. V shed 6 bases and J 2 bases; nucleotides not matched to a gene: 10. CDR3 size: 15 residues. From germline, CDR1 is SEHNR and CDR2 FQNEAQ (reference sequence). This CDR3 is CASSELGQAPYEQYF. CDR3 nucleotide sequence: TGTGCCAGCAGTGAACTCGGACAGGCGCCCTACGAGCAGTACTTC. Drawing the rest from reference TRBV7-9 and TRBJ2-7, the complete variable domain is DTGVSQNPRHKITKRGQNVTFRCDPISEHNRLYWYRQTLGQGPEFLTYFQNEAQLEKSRLLSDRFSAERPKGSFSTLEIQRTEQGDSAMYLCASSELGQAPYEQYFGPGTRLTVT.

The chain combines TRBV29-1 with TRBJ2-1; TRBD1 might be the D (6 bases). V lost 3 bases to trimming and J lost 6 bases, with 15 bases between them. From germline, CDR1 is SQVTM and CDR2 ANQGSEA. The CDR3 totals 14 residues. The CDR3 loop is CSVDSPLRGNEQFF. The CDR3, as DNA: TGCAGCGTTGACTCCCCCCTCAGGGGCAATGAGCAGTTCTTC.

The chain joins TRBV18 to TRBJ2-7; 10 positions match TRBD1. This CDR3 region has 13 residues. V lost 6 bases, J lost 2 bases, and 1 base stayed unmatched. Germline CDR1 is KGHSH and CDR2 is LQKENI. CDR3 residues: CASSGTGAYEQYF. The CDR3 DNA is TGTGCCAGCTCCGGGACAGGGGCCTACGAGCAGTACTTC. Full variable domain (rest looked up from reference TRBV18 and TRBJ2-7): NAGVMQNPRHLVRRRGQEARLRCSPMKGHSHVYWYRQLPEEGLKFMVYLQKENIIDESGMPKERFSAEFPKEGPSILRIQQVVRGDSAAYFCASSGTGAYEQYFGPGTRLTVT.

In DNA form, the CDR3 reads TGTGCCAGCAGGGAAACACCGGGACGTGAAGCTTTCTTT. Its translation: CASRETPGREAFF. This rearrangement joins TRBV6-6 to TRBJ1-1, with a weak D call TRBD1 (5 bases). Germline values: CDR1 MNHNY, CDR2 SVGAGI (reference sequence). There are 13 residues in the CDR3. V dropped 6 bases and J dropped 7 bases, with 15 bases sitting between them.

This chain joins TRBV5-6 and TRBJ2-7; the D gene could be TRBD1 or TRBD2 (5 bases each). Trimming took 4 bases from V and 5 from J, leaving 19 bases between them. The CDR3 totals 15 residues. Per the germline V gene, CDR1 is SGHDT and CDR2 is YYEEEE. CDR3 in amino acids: CASSPVVTGTDEQYF. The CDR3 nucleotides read TGTGCCAGCAGCCCCGTAGTGACGGGGACCGACGAGCAGTACTTC.

CDR3 in amino acids: CASSAWTGLMREQYF. DNA for the CDR3: TGTGCCAGCAGTGCCTGGACAGGGCTAATGCGCGAGCAGTACTTC. The chain couples TRBV6-5 to TRBJ2-7; TRBD1 agrees at 8 bases. V lost 5 bases to trimming and J lost 6 bases; unmatched junction nucleotides: 12. The CDR3 runs 15 residues. Germline V gene data show CDR1 as MNHEY and CDR2 as SVGAGI.

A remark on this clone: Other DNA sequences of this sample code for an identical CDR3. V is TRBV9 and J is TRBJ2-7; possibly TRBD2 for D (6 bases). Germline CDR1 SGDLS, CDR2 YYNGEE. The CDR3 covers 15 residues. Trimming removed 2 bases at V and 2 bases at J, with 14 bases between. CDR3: CASSVGSGAPYEQYF. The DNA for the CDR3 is TGTGCCAGCAGCGTGGGTAGCGGAGCCCCCTACGAGCAGTACTTC.

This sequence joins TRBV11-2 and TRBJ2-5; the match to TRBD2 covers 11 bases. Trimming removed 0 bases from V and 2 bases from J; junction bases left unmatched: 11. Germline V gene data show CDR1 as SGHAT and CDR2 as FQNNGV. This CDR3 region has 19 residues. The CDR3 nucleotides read TGTGCCAGCAGCTTAGATGGGGTAGCGGGAGGGCCGGTTCAAGAGACCCAGTACTTC. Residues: CASSLDGVAGGPVQETQYF.

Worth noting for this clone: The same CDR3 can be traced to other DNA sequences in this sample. CDR3 DNA sequence: TGTGCCAGCAGCGTAGACGGGGACACAGATACGCAGTATTTT. Encoded protein: CASSVDGDTDTQYF. The gene calls are TRBV9 and TRBJ2-3; tentatively, D is TRBD2 (5 bases). This CDR3 comprises 14 residues. Germline V gene data show CDR1 as SGDLS and CDR2 as YYNGEE. V shed 0 bases and J shed 2 bases, with 7 bases lying between them. The variable domain in full, with the rest retrieved from reference TRBV9 and TRBJ2-3, is DSGVTQTPKHLITATGQRVTLRCSPRSGDLSVYWYQQSLDQGLQFLIQYYNGEERAKGNILERFSAQQFPDLHSELNLSSLELGDSALYFCASSVDGDTDTQYFGPGTRLTVL.

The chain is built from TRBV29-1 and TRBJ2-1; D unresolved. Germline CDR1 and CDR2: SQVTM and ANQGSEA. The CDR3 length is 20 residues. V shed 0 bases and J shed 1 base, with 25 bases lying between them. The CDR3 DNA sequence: TGCAGCGTTGAAGATCAGGCTAGGGAAGGTTCCCCCTTATCCTACAATGAGCAGTTCTTC. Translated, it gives CSVEDQAREGSPLSYNEQFF.

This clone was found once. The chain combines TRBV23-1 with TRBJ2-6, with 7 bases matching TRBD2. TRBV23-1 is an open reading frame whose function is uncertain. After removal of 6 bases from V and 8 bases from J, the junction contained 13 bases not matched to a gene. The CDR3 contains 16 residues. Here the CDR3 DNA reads TGCGCCAGCAGGGGACGGCGGGGGACGGGACCCAACGTCCTGACTTTC. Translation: CASRGRRGTGPNVLTF.

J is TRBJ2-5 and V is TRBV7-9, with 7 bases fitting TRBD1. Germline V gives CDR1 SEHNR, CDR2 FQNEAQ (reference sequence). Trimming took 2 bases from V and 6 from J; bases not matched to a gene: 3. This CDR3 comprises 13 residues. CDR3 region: CASSLRQGKTQYF. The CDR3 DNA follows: TGTGCCAGCAGCTTACGACAGGGCAAGACCCAGTACTTC.

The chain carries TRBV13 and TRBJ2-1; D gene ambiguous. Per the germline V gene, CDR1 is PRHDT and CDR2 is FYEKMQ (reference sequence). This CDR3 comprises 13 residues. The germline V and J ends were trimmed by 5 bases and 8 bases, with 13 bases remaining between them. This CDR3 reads CASSPTGRDEQFF. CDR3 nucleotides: TGTGCCAGCAGCCCCACCGGGCGCGATGAGCAGTTCTTC. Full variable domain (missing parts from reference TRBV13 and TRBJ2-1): AAGVIQSPRHLIKEKRETATLKCYPIPRHDTVYWYQQGPGQDPQFLISFYEKMQSDKGSIPDRFSAQQFSDYHSELNMSSLELGDSALYFCASSPTGRDEQFFGPGTRLTVL.

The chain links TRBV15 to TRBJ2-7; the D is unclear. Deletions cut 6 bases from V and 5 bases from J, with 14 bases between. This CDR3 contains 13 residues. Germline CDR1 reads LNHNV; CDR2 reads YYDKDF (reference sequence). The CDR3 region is CATRDPTLHEQYF. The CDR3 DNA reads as TGTGCCACCAGGGACCCGACCCTCCACGAGCAGTACTTC. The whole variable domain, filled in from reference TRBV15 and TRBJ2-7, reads DAMVIQNPRYQVTQFGKPVTLSCSQTLNHNVMYWYQQKSSQAPKLLFHYYDKDFNNEADTPDNFQSRRPNTSFCFLDIRSPGLGDTAMYLCATRDPTLHEQYFGPGTRLTVT.